A single sample gave rise to the 22 T cell receptor beta chains below, sequenced in a study of regulatory T cells in long-lasting Graves disease (TCRdb year 2021). The time point label for this specimen denotes: persistent/refractory GD, antithyroid drugs over 5 years with positive TRAb. For both TCR sequencing and RNA sequencing, RNA was extracted from PBMCs in TRIzol. The library was built by means of multiplex PCR. Sequencing instrument: Illumina HiSeq 4000. TCR beta libraries were built with iRepertoire HTBI primers and Arm-PCR amplification of CDR3 regions. Starting from the raw public reads, TCRdb applied fastp trimming at Q25, assembled clones with MiXCR and retained in-frame beta chains. Each CDR3 protein appears once, grouped with its most common genes and DNA. The sample contains some 370,000 distinct CDR3 sequences, roughly 25% of them found a single time. The ten most abundant clones make up approximately 28% of the sample.

The source was peripheral blood mononuclear cells (PBMCs), collected when the disease was refractory, from a patient treated with antithyroid drugs. These TCRs come from a woman aged 40-49 years with Graves disease. Donor details come from another sample of the same person, matched by shared clones.

This clonotype was seen many times. V usage is TRBV6-2 or TRBV6-3 and J usage is TRBJ2-7; perhaps TRBD2 as D (6 bases). The CDR3 spans 15 residues. CDR1 and CDR2 (germline): MNHEY, SVGEGT. Trimming removed 1 base from V and 2 bases from J, with 12 bases in between. In nucleotides, the CDR3 is TGTGCCAGCAGTTACTTGGCGGGAACCACCTACGAGCAGTACTTC. Amino acids: CASSYLAGTTYEQYF.

This clonotype was seen at least ten times. The J gene is TRBJ1-1, the V gene TRBV6-2 or TRBV6-3, with unresolved D. The CDR3 is 14 amino acids. Germline assignment: CDR1 MNHEY and CDR2 SVGEGT. The V end was cut by 7 bases, the J end by 0 bases, with 12 bases between. This chain's CDR3 is CASTEITLNTEAFF. Here the CDR3 DNA reads TGTGCCAGCACTGAAATCACCTTGAACACTGAAGCTTTCTTT.

V and J are TRBV29-1 and TRBJ1-1; D uncertain. Trimming removed 7 bases from V and 6 bases from J, with 9 bases in between. The germline V gene has CDR1 SQVTM and CDR2 ANQGSEA. The CDR3 runs 10 residues. DNA for the CDR3: TGCAGCGCCTCAGACGCTGAAGCTTTCTTT. It codes for CSASDAEAFF.

This clonotype was found a few times. The CDR3 region has the DNA TGTGCCAGCAGCCTTGACAGGGGGGGATATGGCTACACCTTC. It yields the protein CASSLDRGGYGYTF. The V call is TRBV14, the J call TRBJ1-2, with 9 bases fitting TRBD1. The CDR3 totals 14 residues. With 4 bases clipped from V and 5 bases from J, the junction kept 5 bases outside the gene matches. Germline V gene sequence: CDR1 SGHDN, CDR2 FVKESK.

This clonotype came up a few times. J is TRBJ2-3 and V is TRBV11-2; no firm D call. Trimming took 6 bases from V and 3 from J, leaving 13 bases between them. Germline CDR1 reads SGHAT; CDR2 reads FQNNGV. This CDR3 has 14 amino acids. The CDR3 sequence: CASRPWLETDTQYF. For the CDR3, the DNA is TGTGCCAGCAGACCCTGGCTTGAGACAGATACGCAGTATTTT.

This clonotype appeared many times. This chain joins TRBV27 and TRBJ2-7; D not certain. Germline CDR1 MNHEY, CDR2 SMNVEV (reference sequence). This CDR3 comprises 12 residues. The V end lost 4 bases, the J end lost 6 bases, and 10 bases lay between the germline ends. The CDR3 bases are TGTGCCAGCAGTTCCACCCCCTTCGAGCAGTACTTC. This codes for CASSSTPFEQYF.

The chain carries TRBV30 and TRBJ2-1; no reliable D call. V lost 0 bases and J 4 bases, leaving 13 bases between the germline ends. CDR1 is GTSNPN, CDR2 SVGIG, per germline (reference sequence). The CDR3 is 15 amino acids. The CDR3 loop reads CAWSVPLTAYNEQFF. The DNA for the CDR3 is TGTGCCTGGAGTGTACCCCTTACGGCATACAATGAGCAGTTCTTC.

This clonotype came up many times. V is TRBV28 and J is TRBJ2-5, with 10 nucleotides matching TRBD2. Trimming took 5 bases from V and 3 from J; bases not matched to a gene: 18. Germline CDR1 and CDR2: MDHEN and SYDVKM. The CDR3 length is 19 residues. The CDR3 coding sequence is TGTGCCAGCAGTCCAAGACACTTAGCGGGAGGCCCGGCGAAAGAGACCCAGTACTTC. As protein: CASSPRHLAGGPAKETQYF.

CDR3 sequence: CASSAAPMGVQETQYF. In DNA form, the CDR3 reads TGTGCCAGCAGCGCGGCTCCAATGGGGGTTCAAGAGACCCAGTACTTC. The chain couples TRBV9 to TRBJ2-1; either TRBD1 or TRBD2 may supply D (5 bases each). The J call may be faulty, since TRBJ2-5 better matches the DNA end. CDR3 size: 16 residues. Germline CDR1 and CDR2: SGDLS and YYNGEE.

This clonotype was counted ten times or more. The rearrangement links TRBV19 to TRBJ2-7; 8 bases fit TRBD1. With V trimmed by 5 bases and J by 3 bases, 9 bases remained unmatched. Germline V gene lookup returns CDR1 LNHDA and CDR2 SQIVND (reference sequence). The CDR3 is 15 amino acids. The CDR3 DNA reads TGTGCCAGTAGTGTGGCGGGACAGGTGTTCTACGAGCAGTACTTC. It specifies CASSVAGQVFYEQYF.

This clonotype occurred a few times. One junction end does not reproduce the germline sequence, and a read error may be involved. V gene TRBV28 combines with J gene TRBJ2-2; 8 bases map to TRBD2. The germline V gene encodes CDR1 MDHEN and CDR2 SYDVKM. The CDR3 extends over 17 amino acids. CDR3 in DNA: TGTGCCAGCAGTTTAGCCCTGAATAGCGGGAACGCCGGGGAGCTGTTTTTT. Translated: CASSLALNSGNAGELFF.

This clonotype was seen ten or more times. The chain couples TRBV28 to TRBJ1-2; 8 positions agree with TRBD1. Per germline, CDR1 MDHEN and CDR2 SYDVKM. The CDR3 spans 13 residues. V lost 6 bases, J lost 4 bases, and 4 bases stayed unmatched. This chain's CDR3 is CASSRDRIYGYTF. The CDR3 DNA sequence: TGTGCCAGCAGCAGGGACAGGATCTATGGCTACACCTTC.

Only a few counts were recorded for this clonotype. This rearrangement joins TRBV5-6 to TRBJ2-2; no clear D gene. V lost 4 bases and J lost 3, with 10 bases in between. Germline lookup yields CDR1 SGHDT and CDR2 YYEEEE. The CDR3 is 14 amino acids. The CDR3 protein is CASSDPTYTGELFF. CDR3 DNA: TGTGCCAGCAGCGACCCAACTTACACCGGGGAGCTGTTTTTT.

This clonotype was seen at least ten times. The chain recombines TRBV28 with TRBJ1-1, with D uncertain. V gave up 2 bases and J gave up 1 base, with 11 bases separating them. In germline, CDR1 is MDHEN, CDR2 SYDVKM. CDR3 length equals 15 residues. The CDR3 spells CASSLGWEGNTEAFF. The DNA for the CDR3 is TGTGCCAGCAGTTTAGGTTGGGAAGGGAACACTGAAGCTTTCTTT.

The chain links TRBV2 to TRBJ1-4, with 7 bases that match TRBD1. V dropped 6 bases and J dropped 3; count of bases not matched to a gene: 10. Germline CDR1 reads SNHLY; CDR2 reads FYNNEI. The CDR3 is 16 residues long. CDR3 sequence: CASSDTVGTANEKLFF. The CDR3 DNA reads as TGTGCCAGCAGCGACACCGTCGGGACAGCTAATGAAAAACTGTTTTTT.

This clonotype was seen repeatedly, ten times or more. The chain uses TRBV6-1 and TRBJ2-7, with 10 bases fitting TRBD2. V trimming: 6 bases; J trimming: 0 bases; junction bases outside the gene matches: 8. This CDR3 is 16 amino acids long. The germline gives CDR1 MNHNS, CDR2 SASEGT. Here the CDR3 DNA reads TGTGCCAGCAGCCACCAATCTAGCGGGAGCTCCTACGAGCAGTACTTC. It yields the protein CASSHQSSGSSYEQYF.

In its sample, this clonotype was seen many times. This chain links TRBV12-3 or TRBV12-4 with TRBJ2-7; D unresolved. The CDR3 has 14 amino acids. V was cut by 2 bases and J by 0 bases, with 8 bases left in between. CDR3 nucleotide sequence: TGTGCCAGCAGTTTAAGCGTGAGCTCCTACGAGCAGTACTTC. It codes for CASSLSVSSYEQYF.

This clonotype was seen many times. CDR3 nucleotide sequence: TGTGCCAGCAGTCGGAATCAGGGGAACACTGAAGCTTTCTTT. It codes for CASSRNQGNTEAFF. The V gene is TRBV12-3 or TRBV12-4, the J gene TRBJ1-1; weak D call: TRBD1 (5 bases). The length of the CDR3 is 14 residues. V shed 5 bases and J shed 1 base, with 11 bases lying between them.

This clonotype was recorded at least ten times. This chain joins TRBV10-3 and TRBJ2-7, with D maybe TRBD2 (5 bases). V lost 4 bases and J lost 0, with 13 bases in between. The CDR3 consists of 15 residues. CDR1 is ENHRY and CDR2 is SYGVKD in the germline V gene. The CDR3 protein is CAISVAGPSSYEQYF. For the CDR3, the DNA is TGTGCCATCAGTGTGGCGGGCCCAAGCTCCTACGAGCAGTACTTC.

In its sample, this clonotype was seen many times. This chain links TRBV2 with TRBJ2-7, with D possibly being TRBD2 (5 bases). The CDR3 contains 13 residues. Trimming left V 6 bases short and J 2 bases short, with 11 bases between. Per germline, CDR1 SNHLY and CDR2 FYNNEI. CDR3: CASRWAGTYEQYF. The DNA of the CDR3 is TGTGCCAGCAGGTGGGCCGGGACCTACGAGCAGTACTTC. Looking up the rest from reference TRBV2 and TRBJ2-7 gives the full variable domain: EPEVTQTPSHQVTQMGQEVILRCVPISNHLYFYWYRQILGQKVEFLVSFYNNEISEKSEIFDDQFSVERPDGSNFTLKIRSTKLEDSAMYFCASRWAGTYEQYFGPGTRLTVT.

The rearrangement uses TRBV3-1 and TRBJ1-5; the D gene is possibly TRBD1 (6 bases). This CDR3 comprises 16 residues. V lost 0 bases to trimming and J lost 6 bases, with 15 bases between them. The germline V gene has CDR1 LGHDT and CDR2 YNNKEL (reference sequence). The CDR3 reads CASSQDPAGAGQPQHF. For the CDR3, the DNA is TGTGCCAGCAGCCAAGATCCCGCAGGGGCAGGTCAGCCCCAGCATTTT.

This clonotype was detected ten times or more. The gene calls are TRBV28 and TRBJ1-5, with 9 bases lining up with TRBD1. V shed 6 bases and J 6 bases; nucleotides not matched to a gene: 12. The CDR3 has 16 residues. In germline, CDR1 is MDHEN, CDR2 SYDVKM. This chain's CDR3 is CASSSPGQGPSQPQHF. The CDR3 DNA reads as TGTGCCAGCAGCTCTCCGGGACAGGGTCCTTCTCAGCCCCAGCATTTT.